This T cell receptor (beta chain) was identified during a study of T cells in localized non-small cell lung cancer. Germline values: CDR1 KGHSH, CDR2 LQKENI. Trimming removed 2 bases from V and 1 base from J; junction bases left unmatched: 13. The CDR3 spans 19 residues. Using immunoSEQ multiplex PCR, the repertoire was profiled, and TCRdb retains in-frame clones only, with some absent. This table holds about 20,000 clones, 70% to 90% found once. This clone was observed a handful of times. Its antigen is still unknown. Study conclusions and caveats: Overall survival was longer when the density of T cells in the blood was higher. Uninvolved adjacent lung had more T cell clonality than any other tissue, topping tumor.

The J gene is TRBJ1-1, the V gene TRBV18, with 10 bases matching TRBD1. Here the sequenced sample was peripheral blood, taken before any cancer treatment. The sequence was obtained from a male donor aged 60 or older with stage I squamous cell lung carcinoma. DNA of the CDR3: TGTGCCAGCTCACCAAAGTTTTTGGGACAGGGGATCAGGAACACTGAAGCTTTCTTT. Amino acids: CASSPKFLGQGIRNTEAFF.